The clone carrying this T cell receptor (beta chain) turned up a few times. Its antigen is still unknown. The sample comes from a study of blood T cells in healthy people across ages. The CDR3 runs 14 residues. CDR1 is KGHDR, CDR2 SFDVKD, per germline. Primers used in a second PCR of about 6 to 11 cycles were a sample-barcoded 5' primer and a J-beta primer mix. One entry per CDR3 protein results from TCRdb running MiXCR on the 5' RACE reads. Of around 1,000,000 distinct CDR3 sequences detected, around 25% appear once; the ten largest clones hold around 0.75%. Study conclusions and caveats: It was found that TCR beta diversity correlated strongly with the percentage of naive T cells. Roughly linear declines in TCR beta diversity per million T cells occurred with age.

The same sample was also used in a study of T cells of mothers and their children.

J is TRBJ2-5 and V is TRBV24-1, with unresolved D. The closer fit of TRBJ2-1 to the DNA end suggests the J call may be wrong. The TCR was taken from a girl aged 2-10 years in good health. The specimen was blood. The CDR3 is CATSEFGPLNEQFF. CDR3 bases: TGTGCCACCAGTGAGTTCGGGCCGCTCAATGAGCAGTTCTTC.